The clone carrying this T cell receptor beta chain was detected only a few times. MiXCR, applied by TCRdb to the 5' RACE reads, yields one record per CDR3 protein. The repertoire holds about 160,000 distinct CDR3 sequences, with around 17% as singletons. This sample was taken from a study of CD8 T cells in ankylosing spondylitis. V was shortened by 4 bases and J by 6 bases, with 15 bases between the two germline ends. The CDR3 has 14 amino acids. The sequence was obtained from a male donor with ankylosing spondylitis or in good health (not recorded which). Material: blood, either unsorted or a sorted T cell fraction (not recorded which). The rearrangement links TRBV12-3 or TRBV12-4 to TRBJ1-2; D is undetermined. Here the CDR3 DNA reads TGTGCCAGCAGTTCGGACGGACGAGACCATGGCTACACCTTC. As protein: CASSSDGRDHGYTF.